A selection of T cell receptor beta chains follows, all from one sample in a study of technical replicates of blood from several donors. Generated by immunoSEQ multiplex PCR, the TCRdb table keeps only in-frame clones and is missing some. The table includes 76,000 or so clones, 70% to 90% detected once. Sample: PBMCs. These receptors were obtained from a human donor in good health. Some clones in this sample may be carry-over from other donors' samples. The CDR3 runs from the conserved cysteine through the conserved F or W. A D gene is named only where the DNA matches it firmly. For some rows the clone size is stated as once, few or many, or as a class when expanded; others skip it.

cdr3_length clone_size j_call d_call v_call cdr3_aa cdr3_nt
14 - TRBJ2-3 - TRBV28 CASSPHGGQDTQYF TGTGCCAGCAGCCCCCATGGGGGCCAAGATACGCAGTATTTT
16 - TRBJ2-1 TRBD2 TRBV19 CASSERAGGPGNEQFF TGTGCCAGTAGTGAGAGAGCGGGAGGGCCGGGGAATGAGCAGTTCTTC
15 - TRBJ2-1 TRBD1 TRBV15 CATSNPGQGRDEQFF TGTGCCACCAGCAACCCGGGACAGGGGAGGGATGAGCAGTTCTTC
14 - TRBJ2-1 - TRBV6-5 CASSYLPRGNEQFF TGTGCCAGCAGTTACCTGCCCAGAGGCAATGAGCAGTTCTTC
13 - TRBJ2-3 TRBD2 TRBV2 CASYAGGTDTQYF TGTGCCAGCTATGCGGGGGGGACAGATACGCAGTATTTT
20 - TRBJ2-2 TRBD2 TRBV4-1 CASSQDARGTSGRGTGELFF TGCGCCAGCAGCCAAGATGCCCGCGGGACTAGCGGGAGAGGCACCGGGGAGCTGTTTTTT
15 - TRBJ1-2 TRBD1 TRBV27 CASRIDRDGSYGYTF TGTGCCAGCAGAATTGACAGGGACGGTAGCTATGGCTACACCTTC
14 - TRBJ1-3 - TRBV4-1 CASSHGEAGNTIYF TGCGCCAGCAGCCACGGTGAGGCCGGAAACACCATATATTTT
12 - TRBJ2-1 - TRBV7-2 CASSSSPFEQFF TGTGCCAGCAGCTCTTCCCCCTTTGAGCAGTTCTTC
16 - TRBJ2-5 TRBD2 TRBV5-4 CASSPEASGGKETQYF TGTGCCAGCAGCCCCGAGGCTAGCGGGGGGAAAGAGACCCAGTACTTC
14 - TRBJ2-7 TRBD1 TRBV11-3 CASRDRHRPYEQYF TGTGCCAGCCGGGACAGGCATCGACCCTACGAGCAGTACTTC
13 once TRBJ2-6 - TRBV6-5 CASSPLWANVLTF TGTGCCAGCAGCCCCCTCTGGGCCAACGTCCTGACTTTC
14 - TRBJ1-2 TRBD1 TRBV30 CAWSITGTGNGYTF TGTGCCTGGAGTATCACCGGGACAGGGAATGGCTACACCTTC
12 - TRBJ1-3 - TRBV7-2 CASSLSGNTIYF TGTGCCAGCAGCTTATCAGGAAACACCATATATTTT
14 - TRBJ2-1 TRBD2 TRBV2 CASSEGRGDNEQFF TGTGCCAGCAGTGAGGGACGGGGGGACAATGAGCAGTTCTTC
15 - TRBJ2-7 TRBD1 TRBV11-1 CASSYQPGTGAEQYF TGTGCCAGCAGCTACCAGCCCGGGACAGGGGCCGAGCAGTACTTC
11 - TRBJ2-7 - TRBV10-3 CAISDTYEQYF TGTGCCATCAGTGATACCTACGAGCAGTACTTC